This T cell receptor (beta chain) was retrieved from a study of blood T cell repertoires in COVID-19. Across the study: Spain, Italy and the United States supplied samples that represented acute and convalescent COVID-19. The analysed material was cDNA or gDNA that came from T cells, B-cell-depleted T cells, or PBMCs.

In its sample, this clone was seen once. The CDR3 consists of 14 residues. Trimming removed 0 bases at V and 12 bases at J, with 15 bases between. CDR1 and CDR2 (germline): MGHRA, YSYEKL. How the authors handled the data: Reference gene primers were amplified, and this amplification served to estimate nucleated cell counts. Produced via immunoSEQ multiplex PCR; TCRdb's table is partial and in-frame only. D and trimming were read from the DNA, whereas the V and J calls and clone size are those reported in that table. This table holds tens of thousands of clones, 84% found once. The sequence was collected from a man aged 60-69 years with acute or convalescent COVID-19. The chain links TRBV4-1 to TRBJ2-1; weak D call: TRBD2 (5 bases). Sequenced: peripheral blood. This chain's CDR3 is CASSQDNAGAGQFF. CDR3 sequence (DNA): TGCGCCAGCAGCCAAGATAACGCAGGCGCGGGGCAGTTCTTC.